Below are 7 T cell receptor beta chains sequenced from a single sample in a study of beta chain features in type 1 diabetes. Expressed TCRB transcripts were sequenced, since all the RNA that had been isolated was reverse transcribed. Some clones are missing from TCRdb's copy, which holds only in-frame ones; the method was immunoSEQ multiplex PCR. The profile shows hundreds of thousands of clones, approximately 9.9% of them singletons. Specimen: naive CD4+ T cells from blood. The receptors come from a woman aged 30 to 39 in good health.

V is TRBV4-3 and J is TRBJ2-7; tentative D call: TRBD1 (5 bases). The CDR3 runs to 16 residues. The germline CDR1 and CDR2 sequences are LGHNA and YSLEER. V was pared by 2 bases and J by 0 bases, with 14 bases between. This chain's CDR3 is CASSQNSDRSSYEQYF. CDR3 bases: TGCGCCAGCAGCCAAAACTCAGACAGAAGCTCCTACGAGCAGTACTTC.

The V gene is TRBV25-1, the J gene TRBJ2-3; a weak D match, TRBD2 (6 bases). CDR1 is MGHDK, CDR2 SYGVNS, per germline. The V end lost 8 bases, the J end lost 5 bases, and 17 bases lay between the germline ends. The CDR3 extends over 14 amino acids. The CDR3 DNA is TGTGCCAGCGAGGATAGCTCCGGGAGAGATACGCAGTATTTT. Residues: CASEDSSGRDTQYF.

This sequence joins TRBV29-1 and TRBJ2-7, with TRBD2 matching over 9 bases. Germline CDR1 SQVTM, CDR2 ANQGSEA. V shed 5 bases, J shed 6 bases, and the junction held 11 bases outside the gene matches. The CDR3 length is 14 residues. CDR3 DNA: TGCAGCGTTTCGGCGGGAGGGGATTACGGCGAGCAGTACTTC. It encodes CSVSAGGDYGEQYF.

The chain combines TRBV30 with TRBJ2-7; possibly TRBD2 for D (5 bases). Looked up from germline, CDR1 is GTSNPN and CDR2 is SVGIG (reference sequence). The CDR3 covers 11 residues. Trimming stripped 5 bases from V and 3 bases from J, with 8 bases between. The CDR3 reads CAWGTSYEQYF. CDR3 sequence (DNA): TGTGCCTGGGGAACTAGCTACGAGCAGTACTTC.

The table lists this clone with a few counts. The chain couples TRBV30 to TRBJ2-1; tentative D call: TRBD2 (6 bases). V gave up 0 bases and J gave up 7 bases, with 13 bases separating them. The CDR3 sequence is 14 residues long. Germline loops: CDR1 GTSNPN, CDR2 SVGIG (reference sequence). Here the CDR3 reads CAWSVHGLANEQFF. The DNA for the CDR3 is TGTGCCTGGAGTGTACACGGTCTAGCGAATGAGCAGTTCTTC.

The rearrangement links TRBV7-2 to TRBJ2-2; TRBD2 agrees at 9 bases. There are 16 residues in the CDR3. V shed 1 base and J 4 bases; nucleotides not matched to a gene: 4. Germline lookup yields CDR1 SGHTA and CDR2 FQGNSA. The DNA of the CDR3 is TGTGCCAGCAGCTTAGGGCTAGCGGGAAGCACCGGGGAGCTGTTTTTT. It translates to CASSLGLAGSTGELFF.

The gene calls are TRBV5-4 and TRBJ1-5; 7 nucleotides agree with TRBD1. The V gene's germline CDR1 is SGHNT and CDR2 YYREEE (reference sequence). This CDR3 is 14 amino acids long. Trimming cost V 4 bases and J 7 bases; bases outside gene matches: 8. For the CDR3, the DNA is TGTGCCAGCAGCCTAGACAGGGCTGGGCAGCCCCAGCATTTT. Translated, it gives CASSLDRAGQPQHF.